In its sample, the clone carrying this TCR beta chain was seen a few times. What it recognizes is unknown. This entry is derived from a study of beta chain features in type 1 diabetes. Whole-study results and caveats: People with Type 1 diabetes carried modestly yet significantly shorter TCRB CDR3s in all four CD4+ subsets. Patients' naive, central memory and regulatory TCRB repertoires appeared more alike than those of healthy donors.

Investigators reverse transcribed all isolated RNA, so they sequenced expressed TCRB transcripts. The assay was immunoSEQ multiplex PCR, and TCRdb's table has in-frame clones only and misses some. The table lists more than 150,000 clones, around an eighth of them singletons. Germline values: CDR1 SGHRS, CDR2 YFSETQ. V dropped 2 bases and J dropped 0; count of bases not matched to a gene: 4. The CDR3 loop spans 16 amino acids. This sequence joins TRBV5-1 and TRBJ2-7; TRBD2 agrees at 11 bases. The clonotype originates from a woman under 30 in good health. Input material: central memory CD4+ T cells from blood. The CDR3 DNA is TGCGCCAGCAGCTTTGGTAGCGGGAGGGGCTCCTACGAGCAGTACTTC. Its translation is CASSFGSGRGSYEQYF.